Here is one T cell receptor beta chain with its context. Its antigen has not been determined. Nothing much larger sits one base from this clone, and base qualities are not available. TCRbeta CDR3 regions were amplified from genomic DNA using the immunoSEQ Assay, a bias-controlled multiplex PCR. From the authors' description of their analysis: The number of nucleated cells in each sample was estimated by amplification of reference gene primers within the assay. Sequence reads were collapsed and filtered to measure the absolute abundance of every unique TCRbeta CDR3 rearrangement. For each sample, productive Simpson clonality was calculated by taking the square root of Simpson's diversity index across productive rearrangements. TCRdb obtained this table from immuneACCESS and retained in-frame rearrangements with V and J assigned. These tables miss some clones; where compared with another copy, unresolved V genes account for less than half of the shortfall, and the remainder is unexplained. V, J and clone size are those of that table, while D and trimming were read from the DNA. The table for this sample lists 120,000 to 150,000 clones; around 89% of them were counted only once. 1.2% of the sample is taken by the ten largest.

Enrolling through a virtual design, the prospective study's participants ranged in age from roughly 18 to 89 years and lived across about two dozen United States geographic areas. In the prospective study, cohorts were assigned on the basis of participant-reported clinical history obtained from a screening survey and a study questionnaire. Each participant in the prospective study had whole blood, serum and a nasopharyngeal or oropharyngeal swab collected by mobile phlebotomists. Additional blood draws and questionnaires over an approximately two-month period could optionally be provided by prospective study participants. Before DNA extraction, prospective study blood samples were shipped either frozen or at room temperature. This entry comes from a study of blood T cell repertoires in COVID-19 (dated by TCRdb to about 2020). Background on the whole study: The collaborator samples originated in the United States, Italy and Spain and spanned the acute and convalescent phases of COVID-19. Where available, HLA class I and class II types were taken from metadata supplied by the sample provider and were not determined by assay-based typing. The prospective study material was composed of cDNA or gDNA derived from T cells, B-cell-depleted T cells, or PBMCs. The repertoires were released in a freely available public database meant as a resource for research on the immune response to SARS-CoV-2. The sample metadata nearly always contained a de-identified subject ID, COVID-19 status, age in years and sex. Deeply sampled blood TCRbeta repertoires from subjects exposed to, actively infected with, or recovered from COVID-19 were included in the dataset. Samples came from the ongoing ImmuneRACE study (first 160 participants) plus 1,254 subjects from 6 global collaborators. Study-wide conclusions, independent of this receptor: The quantity of clinical and demographic metadata differed by source and by participant and was supplied without curation.

Taken from cysteine to phenylalanine, the CDR3 has 15 residues. Only the CDR3 portion is preserved as DNA: 45 bases, with reading frame beginning at the first base. For this chain, trimming is 5 bases at the V end and 8 bases at the J end, and the number of junction bases without a gene match is 12. Based on the germline V gene, the CDR1 and CDR2 sequences are MDHEN and SYDVKM. This receptor was taken from a woman aged 25-40 years with acute COVID-19. The specimen sequenced was PBMCs or T cells enriched from blood (not recorded which). The chain links TRBV28 with TRBJ1-2; a stretch of 9 junction bases matches TRBD1. The nucleotide sequence reads TGTGCCAGCAGTAAGGGACAGGGAAATGGCCGGGGCTACACCTTC. It encodes CASSKGQGNGRGYTF.